This entry lists 15 T cell receptor beta chains sequenced from one sample in a study of beta chain features in type 1 diabetes. As every portion of the isolated RNA was reverse transcribed, the sequencing read expressed TCRB transcripts. Clones were sequenced by immunoSEQ multiplex PCR, and TCRdb holds only the in-frame ones, with some missing. Of roughly 350,000 clones listed, roughly 9.6% are singletons. Sample: naive CD4+ T cells from blood. The source is a woman in her 30s in good health.

The chain couples TRBV2 to TRBJ2-1; D unresolved. CDR1 SNHLY and CDR2 FYNNEI come from the germline V gene. The CDR3 sequence is 15 residues long. Trimming took 3 bases from V and 0 from J, leaving 9 bases between them. The CDR3 sequence: CASSDHKSSYNEQFF. CDR3 nucleotides: TGTGCCAGCAGTGATCATAAGAGCTCCTACAATGAGCAGTTCTTC.

This chain joins TRBV11-2 and TRBJ1-4, with no clear D. V lost 5 bases to trimming and J lost 3 bases, with 13 bases between them. CDR1 and CDR2 (germline): SGHAT, FQNNGV. The CDR3 covers 15 residues. This CDR3 is CASSVNSGANEKLFF. CDR3 in DNA: TGTGCCAGCAGCGTAAACTCCGGGGCTAATGAAAAACTGTTTTTT.

J is TRBJ2-1 and V is TRBV19; TRBD2 matches at 11 bases. Germline V gives CDR1 LNHDA, CDR2 SQIVND (reference sequence). V gave up 5 bases and J gave up 3 bases; unmatched junction bases: 9. The CDR3 runs to 17 residues. The CDR3 here is CASSPMTSGNFYNEQFF. The CDR3 bases are TGTGCCAGTAGTCCGATGACTAGCGGGAACTTCTACAATGAGCAGTTCTTC. The full variable domain, completed using reference TRBV19 and TRBJ2-1, is DGGITQSPKYLFRKEGQNVTLSCEQNLNHDAMYWYRQDPGQGLRLIYYSQIVNDFQKGDIAEGYSVSREKKESFPLTVTSAQKNPTAFYLCASSPMTSGNFYNEQFFGPGTRLTVL.

This clone was seen only a few times. This sequence joins TRBV18 and TRBJ2-7, with D possibly being TRBD2 (5 bases). Trimming cost V 8 bases and J 2 bases, with 7 bases left between them. CDR3 length: 11 residues. CDR1 is KGHSH and CDR2 is LQKENI in the germline V gene. DNA of the CDR3: TGTGCCAGCGTCGGGACCTACGAGCAGTACTTC. Its translation: CASVGTYEQYF.

This clone was counted only a few times. The rearrangement uses TRBV30 and TRBJ1-1; D gene unclear. Germline-derived CDR1 and CDR2 are GTSNPN and SVGIG (reference sequence). The CDR3 has 13 residues. The V gene lost 3 bases and the J gene lost 1 base, with 9 bases spanning the gap. The CDR3 DNA sequence: TGTGCCTGGAGGGCGGGCGGGAACACTGAAGCTTTCTTT. Translating gives CAWRAGGNTEAFF.

The V and J genes are TRBV7-9 and TRBJ2-7; maybe TRBD1 (6 bases). Germline-derived CDR1 and CDR2 are SEHNR and FQNEAQ (reference sequence). The CDR3 is 13 residues long. Trimming cost V 5 bases and J 2 bases, with 10 bases left between them. This chain's CDR3 is CASSGQRPYEQYF. CDR3 nucleotide sequence: TGTGCCAGCAGCGGACAGAGGCCCTACGAGCAGTACTTC.

The genes are TRBV10-3 and TRBJ2-7, with D tentatively TRBD1 (6 bases). Germline-derived CDR1 and CDR2 are ENHRY and SYGVKD. The CDR3 is 15 amino acids. With 3 bases removed from V and 3 bases from J, the gap between germline ends came to 15 bases. CDR3 loop: CAISESDSPHYEQYF. The DNA of the CDR3 is TGTGCCATCAGTGAATCGGACAGCCCGCACTACGAGCAGTACTTC.

This clone was observed a handful of times. This CDR3 is also generated by other DNA sequences in the sample. The V and J genes are TRBV18 and TRBJ2-3; 14 bases align to TRBD2. CDR1 and CDR2 from the germline V gene are KGHSH and LQKENI. Losses at the gene ends were 0 bases for V and 4 bases for J; bases not matched to a gene: 0. This CDR3 spans 16 amino acids. The DNA of the CDR3 is TGTGCCAGCTCACCACCGGGACTAGCGGGGGCAGATACGCAGTATTTT. Translating gives CASSPPGLAGADTQYF.

In its sample, this clone was seen a few times. This rearrangement joins TRBV10-3 to TRBJ1-2; the match to TRBD1 covers 8 bases. Losses at the gene ends were 10 bases for V and 1 base for J; bases not matched to a gene: 8. CDR3 length: 14 residues. Looked up from germline, CDR1 is ENHRY and CDR2 is SYGVKD. The CDR3 here is CASQRQGINYGYTF. In DNA form, the CDR3 reads TGTGCCAGCCAAAGACAGGGGATTAACTATGGCTACACCTTC.

This chain connects TRBV5-1 to TRBJ2-5; a weak D match, TRBD2 (5 bases). Germline V gives CDR1 SGHRS, CDR2 YFSETQ. Trimming shortened V by 3 bases and J by 2 bases, and 14 bases separated the two germline ends. The CDR3 covers 15 residues. CDR3 residues: CASSYTAGLQETQYF. The CDR3 coding sequence is TGCGCCAGCAGCTACACGGCGGGTCTACAAGAGACCCAGTACTTC. The whole variable domain, remainder taken from reference TRBV5-1 and TRBJ2-5, is KAGVTQTPRYLIKTRGQQVTLSCSPISGHRSVSWYQQTPGQGLQFLFEYFSETQRNKGNFPGRFSGRQFSNSRSEMNVSTLELGDSALYLCASSYTAGLQETQYFGPGTRLLVL.

The table lists this clone with a few counts. J is TRBJ1-5 and V is TRBV18; 9 positions match TRBD1. The germline gives CDR1 KGHSH, CDR2 LQKENI. The CDR3 extends over 16 amino acids. V gave up 3 bases and J gave up 4 bases; unmatched junction bases: 7. The CDR3 DNA sequence: TGTGCCAGCTCACCCGAACAGGGGGCAGGAAATCAGCCCCAGCATTTT. Translating gives CASSPEQGAGNQPQHF.

This clone was picked up one time. Here the CDR3 reads CASSLYRGDRPYTF. The CDR3 coding sequence is TGTGCCAGCAGCTTATACAGGGGTGACCGGCCCTACACCTTC. This chain uses TRBV7-9 with TRBJ1-2; the match to TRBD1 covers 7 bases. In germline, CDR1 is SEHNR, CDR2 FQNEAQ (reference sequence). V dropped 2 bases and J dropped 10; count of bases not matched to a gene: 10. The CDR3 consists of 14 residues.

This clone was counted between two and nine times. This chain joins TRBV11-3 and TRBJ2-2; TRBD1 agrees at 9 bases. Germline loops: CDR1 SGHNT, CDR2 YENEEA. V gave up 5 bases and J gave up 6 bases; unmatched junction bases: 7. The CDR3 is made up of 15 amino acids. The chain's CDR3 is CASSPPGQGSGELFF. CDR3 coding DNA: TGTGCCAGCAGCCCCCCGGGACAGGGCTCCGGGGAGCTGTTTTTT.

This chain uses TRBV4-2 with TRBJ2-6; 9 nucleotides align to TRBD1. The V gene's germline CDR1 is LGHNA and CDR2 YNFKEQ. CDR3 length: 18 residues. The V segment lost 5 bases and the J segment 0 bases; nucleotides outside the gene matches: 8. CDR3 sequence reads: CASSLSGQGDSGANVLTF. The CDR3 DNA is TGTGCCAGCAGCTTATCGGGACAGGGAGACTCTGGGGCCAACGTCCTGACTTTC.

V is TRBV30 and J is TRBJ1-4; the D gene is possibly TRBD1 (6 bases). Trimming stripped 2 bases from V and 4 bases from J, with 14 bases between. CDR3 length equals 15 residues. From germline, CDR1 is GTSNPN and CDR2 SVGIG (reference sequence). The CDR3 is CAWSQNRALNEKLFF. DNA of the CDR3: TGTGCCTGGAGTCAGAACAGGGCTCTTAATGAAAAACTGTTTTTT.